The 29 T cell receptor beta chains given below trace back to one sample, sequenced in a study of blood T cell repertoires in COVID-19. TCRdb's table, derived via immunoSEQ multiplex PCR, lists solely in-frame clones and lacks some. The table has hundreds of thousands of clones, more than 75% seen once; the top ten hold roughly 3.5%. Sequenced input: peripheral blood. These receptors came from a woman aged 18-29 years who had recovered from COVID-19.

This chain links TRBV14 with TRBJ2-1; 11 nucleotides agree with TRBD2. The germline gives CDR1 SGHDN, CDR2 FVKESK. J gave up 4 bases and V 4 bases, and 3 bases lay outside the gene matches. The CDR3 extends over 15 amino acids. The CDR3 loop reads CASSLGLAAYNEQFF. The CDR3 DNA is TGTGCCAGCAGCCTGGGACTAGCGGCTTACAATGAGCAGTTCTTC.

This chain joins TRBV7-6 and TRBJ1-2; 11 bases align to TRBD1. The ends lost 4 bases at V and 6 bases at J; junction bases unmatched: 13. The CDR3 contains 17 residues. The V gene's germline CDR1 is SGHVS and CDR2 FNYEAQ. CDR3: CASSSRDRGAPSDGYTF. CDR3 nucleotide sequence: TGTGCCAGCAGCTCCCGGGACAGGGGGGCCCCTAGCGATGGCTACACCTTC.

This chain links TRBV11-3 with TRBJ1-2, with D possibly being TRBD1 (5 bases). The CDR3 contains 12 residues. The germline V and J ends were trimmed by 5 bases and 8 bases, with 12 bases remaining between them. Germline V gene data show CDR1 as SGHNT and CDR2 as YENEEA. The CDR3 DNA reads TGTGCCAGCAGCGGGGGGGGAATCGGCTACACCTTC. This gives the protein CASSGGGIGYTF.

The chain links TRBV11-2 to TRBJ2-7, with TRBD1 matching 11 bases. V dropped 5 bases and J dropped 3; count of bases not matched to a gene: 6. Germline lookup yields CDR1 SGHAT and CDR2 FQNNGV. The CDR3 consists of 15 residues. The CDR3 region has the DNA TGTGCCAGCAGCCTGGGACAGGGGGTTGACTACGAGCAGTACGTC. Its translation: CASSLGQGVDYEQYV.

This chain uses TRBV12-5 with TRBJ2-1; TRBD2 matches 8 bases. The junction had 5 bases not matched to a gene; V was cut back by 7 bases and J by 3 bases. The CDR3 runs 14 residues. Germline V CDR1 and CDR2: LGHNT, FRNRAP. The CDR3 loop reads CASALSGIYNEQFF. DNA of the CDR3: TGTGCTAGTGCTCTTAGCGGGATCTACAATGAGCAGTTCTTC.

This clone has only one observation. The chain joins TRBV18 to TRBJ1-3; 7 bases align to TRBD1. The CDR3 consists of 16 residues. CDR1 and CDR2 from the germline V gene are KGHSH and LQKENI. V gave up 3 bases and J gave up 5 bases; unmatched junction bases: 10. The CDR3 loop is CASSPTYNRGRNTIYF. The CDR3 DNA is TGTGCCAGCTCACCGACTTACAACAGGGGAAGAAACACCATATATTTT.

The rearrangement joins TRBV9 to TRBJ2-1, with TRBD1 as a possible D gene (6 bases). Germline CDR1 SGDLS, CDR2 YYNGEE. The CDR3 runs to 20 residues. Trimming pared 0 bases from V and 0 bases from J, leaving 22 bases between. CDR3: CASSVAAPFDRTYSYNEQFF. The CDR3 nucleotides read TGTGCCAGCAGCGTAGCTGCCCCTTTCGACAGGACGTACTCCTACAATGAGCAGTTCTTC.

The chain couples TRBV5-6 to TRBJ1-3; 7 bases map to TRBD1. This CDR3 contains 16 residues. The germline CDR1 and CDR2 sequences are SGHDT and YYEEEE. V trimming: 4 bases; J trimming: 0 bases; junction bases outside the gene matches: 7. CDR3 bases: TGTGCCAGCAGCGACCCCGGGACAGCCTCTGGAAACACCATATATTTT. Translating it yields CASSDPGTASGNTIYF.

The genes are TRBV6-2 or TRBV6-3 and TRBJ2-1; tentative D call: TRBD2 (5 bases). Trimming removed 0 bases from V and 6 bases from J, with 21 bases in between. This CDR3 has 18 residues. The germline V gene encodes CDR1 MNHEY and CDR2 SVGEGT. The CDR3 region has the DNA TGTGCCAGCAGTTACTCCACGGTCCTAGCCGTCCCCCTCAATGAGCAGTTCTTC. Translated: CASSYSTVLAVPLNEQFF.

CDR3 protein: CASSERLFYEQYV. CDR3 coding DNA: TGTGCCAGCAGTGAACGACTCTTCTACGAGCAGTACGTC. The chain recombines TRBV2 with TRBJ2-7; D is ambiguous. Deletions cut 2 bases from V and 3 bases from J, with 8 bases between. The CDR3 extends over 13 amino acids. Per the germline V gene, CDR1 is SNHLY and CDR2 is FYNNEI.

V gene TRBV6-5 combines with J gene TRBJ2-1; 13 nucleotides line up with TRBD2. The CDR3 sequence is 15 residues long. J gave up 6 bases and V 5 bases, and 4 bases lay outside the gene matches. Germline V gene lookup returns CDR1 MNHEY and CDR2 SVGAGI. The CDR3 protein is CASSLGLAGVNEQFF. DNA of the CDR3: TGTGCCAGCAGTCTCGGACTAGCGGGAGTCAATGAGCAGTTCTTC.

V gene TRBV20-1 combines with J gene TRBJ1-1, with TRBD1 matching 9 bases. In germline, CDR1 is DFQATT, CDR2 SNEGSKA (reference sequence). The J segment lost 4 bases and the V segment lost 3 bases, leaving 3 bases of the junction unmatched. The CDR3 contains 13 residues. CDR3 DNA sequence: TGCAGTGCTAGTATACAGGGGGCCACTGAAGCTTTCTTT. This encodes CSASIQGATEAFF.

This chain links TRBV27 with TRBJ2-5; 12 positions match TRBD2. The CDR3 spans 16 residues. Germline V gene sequence: CDR1 MNHEY, CDR2 SMNVEV (reference sequence). Trimming removed 5 bases from V and 2 bases from J; junction bases left unmatched: 6. Here the CDR3 reads CASSRRLAGVQETQYF. CDR3 DNA: TGTGCCAGCAGTCGCCGACTAGCGGGAGTTCAAGAGACCCAGTACTTC.

CDR3 residues: CASSPGVRGSGEKLFF. The DNA of the CDR3 is TGTGCCAGCTCACCAGGAGTGAGGGGGTCGGGCGAAAAACTGTTTTTT. The J gene is TRBJ1-4, the V gene TRBV18, with a possible D match to TRBD1 (6 bases). Trimming left V 2 bases short and J 8 bases short, with 18 bases between. CDR1 and CDR2 from the germline V gene are KGHSH and LQKENI. This CDR3 has 16 residues.

The chain links TRBV7-8 to TRBJ2-3; 11 bases agree with TRBD2. V was pared by 5 bases and J by 4 bases, with 8 bases of the junction left unmatched. Germline V lookup: CDR1 SGHVS, CDR2 FQNEAQ. The CDR3 sequence is 16 residues long. The CDR3 loop is CASSVTSGRRSDTQYF. Here the CDR3 DNA reads TGTGCCAGCAGCGTAACTAGCGGGAGAAGATCAGATACGCAGTATTTT.

This chain uses TRBV5-4 with TRBJ2-7; 9 bases agree with TRBD2. Germline V lookup: CDR1 SGHNT, CDR2 YYREEE (reference sequence). V was clipped by 0 bases and J by 8 bases; unmatched bases: 3. The CDR3 totals 13 residues. CDR3 sequence (DNA): TGTGCCAGCAGCTTGGGGCTAGCGGGGAAGCAGTACGTC. It translates to CASSLGLAGKQYV.

This chain connects TRBV6-2 or TRBV6-3 to TRBJ1-5, with D perhaps TRBD1 (6 bases). This CDR3 spans 15 amino acids. The V end lost 5 bases, the J end lost 0 bases, and 11 bases lay between the germline ends. CDR1 is MNHEY, CDR2 SVGEGT, per germline. The CDR3 sequence: CASSLDSYSNQPQHF. Written as DNA, the CDR3 is TGTGCCAGCAGTCTGGACAGCTATAGCAATCAGCCCCAGCATTTT.

The chain's CDR3 is CSADTGGLNTEAFF. The CDR3 DNA is TGCAGCGCTGACACAGGGGGCTTGAACACTGAAGCTTTCTTT. The J gene is TRBJ1-1, the V gene TRBV29-1; TRBD1 matches 9 bases. CDR1 is SQVTM, CDR2 ANQGSEA, per germline. Losses at the gene ends were 7 bases for V and 0 bases for J; bases not matched to a gene: 6. The CDR3 runs to 14 residues.

The chain uses TRBV11-2 and TRBJ1-1; D ambiguous. CDR3 length: 18 amino acids. Germline lookup yields CDR1 SGHAT and CDR2 FQNNGV. Trimming left V 9 bases short and J 3 bases short, with 29 bases between. CDR3 DNA: TGTGCCAGTTGGGGTGGCCGGTGGGTAACGCGGGCGCACACTGAAGCTTTCTTT. Amino acids: CASWGGRWVTRAHTEAFF. Based on the CDR3 plus reference TRBV11-2 and TRBJ1-1, the full variable domain is EAGVAQSPRYKIIEKRQSVAFWCNPISGHATLYWYQQILGQGPKLLIQFQNNGVVDDSQLPKDRFSAERLKGVDSTLKIQPAKLEDSAVYLCASWGGRWVTRAHTEAFFGQGTRLTVV.

This rearrangement joins TRBV5-1 to TRBJ1-5; 9 bases map to TRBD1. Germline CDR1 SGHRS, CDR2 YFSETQ. The CDR3 runs 15 residues. The V gene end was trimmed by 3 bases and the J gene end by 1 base; junction bases not matched to a gene: 2. CDR3 region: CASSSGTGSNQPQHF. In nucleotides, the CDR3 is TGCGCCAGCAGCTCGGGGACAGGGAGCAATCAGCCCCAGCATTTT.

The chain employs TRBV10-1 and TRBJ1-1; the match to TRBD1 covers 7 bases. The CDR3 extends over 14 amino acids. CDR1 and CDR2 (germline): WNHNN, SYGVQD (reference sequence). Germline trimming cut 4 bases from V and 1 base from J; bases unmatched to any gene: 3. The CDR3, as DNA: TGCGCCAGCAGTGCGACAGGGAGGAACACTGAAGCTTTCTTT. This encodes CASSATGRNTEAFF.

The chain recombines TRBV7-2 with TRBJ2-1, with D perhaps TRBD1 (6 bases). The V end lost 3 bases, the J end lost 0 bases, and 15 bases lay between the germline ends. CDR1 SGHTA and CDR2 FQGNSA come from the germline V gene. The CDR3 is 17 amino acids. The CDR3 nucleotides are TGTGCCAGCAGCTTCGTATTGGGCAGGGGCTCCTACAATGAGCAGTTCTTC. Its protein is CASSFVLGRGSYNEQFF.

The CDR3 bases are TGTGCCAGCAGCGTAGTAGGCGGGAGAGAAGAGACCCAGTACTTC. As protein: CASSVVGGREETQYF. The chain carries TRBV9 and TRBJ2-5, with TRBD2 matching over 7 bases. Losses at the gene ends were 0 bases for V and 3 bases for J; bases not matched to a gene: 5. The CDR3 is made up of 15 amino acids. Germline CDR1 SGDLS, CDR2 YYNGEE.

The chain is built from TRBV6-2 or TRBV6-3 and TRBJ2-7, with 8 bases that match TRBD1. CDR1 is MNHEY, CDR2 SVGEGT, per germline. Trimming took 6 bases from V and 6 from J; bases not matched to a gene: 4. The CDR3 contains 12 residues. The DNA for the CDR3 is TGTGCCAGCAGCTGGACAGGGTTCGAGCAGTACGTC. This sequence encodes CASSWTGFEQYV.

The V gene is TRBV7-9, the J gene TRBJ1-3; perhaps TRBD1 as D (5 bases). Germline V gene data show CDR1 as SEHNR and CDR2 as FQNEAQ (reference sequence). Trimming cost V 5 bases and J 3 bases, with 11 bases left between them. The CDR3 spans 14 residues. CDR3: CASSTGHGGNTIYF. Here the CDR3 DNA reads TGTGCCAGCAGCACAGGACACGGTGGAAACACCATATATTTT.

The rearrangement joins TRBV6-6 to TRBJ2-5; the D gene is possibly TRBD2 (5 bases). Deletions cut 1 base from V and 1 base from J, with 7 bases between. Germline V gives CDR1 MNHNY, CDR2 SVGAGI (reference sequence). The CDR3 extends over 14 amino acids. The CDR3 here is CASSYLATQETQYF. In nucleotides, the CDR3 is TGTGCCAGCAGTTACTTAGCGACCCAAGAGACCCAGTACTTC.

The V gene is TRBV3-1 (or the pseudogene TRBV3-2), the J gene TRBJ2-7; TRBD2 aligns across 7 bases. This CDR3 comprises 13 residues. Trimming cost V 4 bases and J 7 bases; bases outside gene matches: 7. Germline CDR1 is LGHDT and CDR2 is YNNKEL (reference sequence). The CDR3 region has the DNA TGTGCCAGCAGCCCTTCGGGGAGGGGAGAGCAGTACGTC. Translating gives CASSPSGRGEQYV.

The V call is TRBV6-2 or TRBV6-3, the J call TRBJ1-2; D is unresolved. The CDR3 runs 15 residues. Trimming stripped 0 bases from V and 3 bases from J, with 11 bases between. Germline CDR1 is MNHEY and CDR2 is SVGEGT. The CDR3 nucleotides are TGTGCCAGCAGTTACTCGTTCGGTATCGACTATGGCTACACCTTC. As protein: CASSYSFGIDYGYTF.

This clone was seen only once. The rearrangement joins TRBV20-1 to TRBJ2-3; 8 bases are shared with TRBD2. The CDR3 is 14 residues long. The germline CDR1 and CDR2 sequences are DFQATT and SNEGSKA (reference sequence). J gave up 5 bases and V 3 bases, and 7 bases lay outside the gene matches. The CDR3 DNA follows: TGCAGTGCTAGTGTGCGGGAGGCCGGAGATACGCAGTATTTT. This gives the protein CSASVREAGDTQYF.